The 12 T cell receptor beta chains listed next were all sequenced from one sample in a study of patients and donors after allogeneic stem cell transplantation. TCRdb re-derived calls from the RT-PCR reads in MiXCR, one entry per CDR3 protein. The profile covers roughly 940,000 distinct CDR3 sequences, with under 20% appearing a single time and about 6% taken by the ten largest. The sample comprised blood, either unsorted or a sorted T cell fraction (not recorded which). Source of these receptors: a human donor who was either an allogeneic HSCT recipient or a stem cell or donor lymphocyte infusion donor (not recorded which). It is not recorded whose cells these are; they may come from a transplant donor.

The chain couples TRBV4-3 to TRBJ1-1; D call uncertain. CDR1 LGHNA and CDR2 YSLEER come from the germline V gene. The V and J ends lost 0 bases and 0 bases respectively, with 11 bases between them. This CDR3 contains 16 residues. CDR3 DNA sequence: TGCGCCAGCAGCCAAGATAGAGGTCTTATGAACACTGAAGCTTTCTTT. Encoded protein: CASSQDRGLMNTEAFF.

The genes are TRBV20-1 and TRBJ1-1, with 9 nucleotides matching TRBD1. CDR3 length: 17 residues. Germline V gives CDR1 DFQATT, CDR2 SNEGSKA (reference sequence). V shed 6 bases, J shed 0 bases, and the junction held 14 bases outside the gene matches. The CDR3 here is CSANPGTGSVLNTEAFF. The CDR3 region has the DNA TGCAGTGCCAACCCCGGGACAGGGTCCGTTCTGAACACTGAAGCTTTCTTT.

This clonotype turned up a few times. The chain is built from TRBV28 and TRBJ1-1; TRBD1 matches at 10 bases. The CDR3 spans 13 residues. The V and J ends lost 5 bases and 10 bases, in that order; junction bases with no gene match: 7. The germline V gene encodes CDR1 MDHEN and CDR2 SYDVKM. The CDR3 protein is CASSLPDRGLAFF. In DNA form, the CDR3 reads TGTGCCAGCAGTCTCCCGGACAGGGGGTTAGCTTTCTTT.

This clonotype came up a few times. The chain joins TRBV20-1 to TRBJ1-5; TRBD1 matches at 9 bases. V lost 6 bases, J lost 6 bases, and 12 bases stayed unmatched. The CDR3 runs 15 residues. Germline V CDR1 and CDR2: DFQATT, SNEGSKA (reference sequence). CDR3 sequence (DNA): TGCAGTGCACGTCCAACCGGGACAGGGTTTCAGCCCCAGCATTTT. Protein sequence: CSARPTGTGFQPQHF.

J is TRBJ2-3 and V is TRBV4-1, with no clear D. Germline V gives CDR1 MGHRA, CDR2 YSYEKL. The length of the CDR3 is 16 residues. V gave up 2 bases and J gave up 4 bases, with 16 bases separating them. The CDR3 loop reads CASSQTSGPSPDTQYF. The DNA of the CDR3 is TGCGCCAGCAGCCAAACCAGTGGGCCCAGCCCAGATACGCAGTATTTT.

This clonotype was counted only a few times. The DNA for the CDR3 is TGTGCCAGCAGCCAGGAACGGAGACCTAGCACAGATACGCAGTATTTT. Translated, it gives CASSQERRPSTDTQYF. The chain uses TRBV3-1 and TRBJ2-3; D is unclear. The CDR3 loop spans 16 amino acids. V shed 3 bases and J shed 0 bases, with 13 bases lying between them. The V gene's germline CDR1 is LGHDT and CDR2 YNNKEL (reference sequence).

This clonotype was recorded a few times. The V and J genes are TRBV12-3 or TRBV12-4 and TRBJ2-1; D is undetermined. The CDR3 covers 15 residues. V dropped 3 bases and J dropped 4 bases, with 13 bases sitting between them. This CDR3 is CASSLGTKLYNEQFF. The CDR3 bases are TGTGCCAGCAGTTTGGGCACAAAACTTTACAATGAGCAGTTCTTC.

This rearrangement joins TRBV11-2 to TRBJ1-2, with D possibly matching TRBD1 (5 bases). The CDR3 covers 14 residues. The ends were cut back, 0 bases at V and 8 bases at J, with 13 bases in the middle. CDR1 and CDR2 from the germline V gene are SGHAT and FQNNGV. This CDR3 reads CASSLDKGTGGYTF. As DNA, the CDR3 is TGTGCCAGCAGCTTAGATAAAGGGACGGGAGGCTACACCTTC.

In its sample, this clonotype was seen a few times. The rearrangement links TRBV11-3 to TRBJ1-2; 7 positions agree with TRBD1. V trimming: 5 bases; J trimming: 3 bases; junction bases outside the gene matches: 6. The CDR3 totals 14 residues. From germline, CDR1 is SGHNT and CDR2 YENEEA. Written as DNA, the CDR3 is TGTGCCAGCAGCCGTACTGACAGGGACTATGGCTACACCTTC. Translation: CASSRTDRDYGYTF.

The CDR3 region has the DNA TGCAGCGTTGTTCCCCAGTCTACTGAAGCTTTCTTT. Translated, it gives CSVVPQSTEAFF. The V and J genes are TRBV29-1 and TRBJ1-1; no clear D gene. The germline V gene encodes CDR1 SQVTM and CDR2 ANQGSEA. This CDR3 has 12 amino acids. The V end lost 4 bases, the J end lost 5 bases, and 11 bases lay between the germline ends.

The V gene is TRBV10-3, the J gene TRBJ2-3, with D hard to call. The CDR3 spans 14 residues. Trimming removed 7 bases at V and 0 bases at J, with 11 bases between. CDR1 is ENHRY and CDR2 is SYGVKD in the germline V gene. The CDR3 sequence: CAINNLPSTDTQYF. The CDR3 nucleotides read TGTGCCATCAATAATCTCCCCAGCACAGATACGCAGTATTTT.

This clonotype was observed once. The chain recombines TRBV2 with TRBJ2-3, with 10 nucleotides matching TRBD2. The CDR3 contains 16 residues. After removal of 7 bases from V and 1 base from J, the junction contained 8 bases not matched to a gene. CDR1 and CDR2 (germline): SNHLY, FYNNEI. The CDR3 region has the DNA TGTGCCAGCATGCTCCGGACTAGCGGAGGCACAGATACGCAGTATTTT. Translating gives CASMLRTSGGTDTQYF.